This T cell receptor beta chain originates from a study of molecular identifiers for immune sequencing clone quantification. From germline, CDR1 is MNHEY and CDR2 SVGEGT. The CDR3 sequence is 15 residues long. The junction had 9 bases not matched to a gene; V was cut back by 6 bases and J by 2 bases. In its sample, this clonotype was seen a few times. MiXCR, run by TCRdb on the PCR reads, gives a single entry per CDR3 protein. The table includes roughly 300,000 distinct CDR3 sequences, 24% detected once. Material for sequencing was naive CD8+ T cells from blood, with Jurkat cell RNA spiked in. Subset of the sample: FACS-sorted CD8+CD4-CCR7+CD45RA+ naive T cells. This sequence joins TRBV6-2 or TRBV6-3 and TRBJ2-7; TRBD1 matches 8 bases. This receptor was obtained from a human donor in good health. Some libraries in this study had Jurkat cell RNA spiked in. CDR3 sequence reads: CASSPVTGVPYEQYF. The CDR3 region has the DNA TGTGCCAGCAGCCCCGTGACAGGGGTTCCCTACGAGCAGTACTTC.